A single sample is the source of the 18 T cell receptor beta chains below, sequenced in a study of shared clonotypes between healthy human individuals. Produced via immunoSEQ multiplex PCR; TCRdb's table is partial and in-frame only. The sample consists of millions of clones, roughly 94% of them appearing once. What was sequenced was naive CD4+ T cells sorted from blood. Subset described: CD45RA+ positively selected. These receptors all come from a man aged 18-30 years in good health.

The V and J genes are TRBV7-8 and TRBJ2-5, with D unresolved. The CDR3 has 13 amino acids. The germline V gene has CDR1 SGHVS and CDR2 FQNEAQ. V lost 5 bases and J 2 bases, leaving 9 bases between the germline ends. The CDR3 is CASSIRAQETQYF. The CDR3 DNA follows: TGTGCCAGCAGCATCCGGGCACAAGAGACCCAGTACTTC.

This sequence joins TRBV7-9 and TRBJ2-3, with D perhaps matching TRBD1 (6 bases). The V end lost 3 bases, the J end lost 5 bases, and 15 bases lay between the germline ends. The CDR3 consists of 15 residues. Germline loops: CDR1 SEHNR, CDR2 FQNEAQ (reference sequence). CDR3 in DNA: TGTGCCAGCAGCTTCGACAGGTTCAAAGGAGATACGCAGTATTTT. Its translation: CASSFDRFKGDTQYF.

J is TRBJ1-1 and V is TRBV9, with D unresolved. This CDR3 comprises 11 residues. Trimming shortened V by 3 bases and J by 4 bases, and 4 bases separated the two germline ends. The germline CDR1 and CDR2 sequences are SGDLS and YYNGEE. CDR3 residues: CASSGGTEAFF. CDR3 nucleotides: TGTGCCAGCAGCGGGGGCACTGAAGCTTTCTTT. Variable domain in full (rest from reference TRBV9 and TRBJ1-1): DSGVTQTPKHLITATGQRVTLRCSPRSGDLSVYWYQQSLDQGLQFLIQYYNGEERAKGNILERFSAQQFPDLHSELNLSSLELGDSALYFCASSGGTEAFFGQGTRLTVV.

V gene TRBV7-2 combines with J gene TRBJ1-6; no clear D gene. The CDR3 length is 15 residues. Germline loops: CDR1 SGHTA, CDR2 FQGNSA. V was trimmed by 2 bases and J by 9 bases, leaving 14 bases between them. The CDR3 sequence is CASSLLSQVGSPLHF. In DNA form, the CDR3 reads TGTGCCAGCAGCTTACTCTCCCAAGTCGGTTCACCCCTCCACTTT. The variable domain in full, completed from reference TRBV7-2 and TRBJ1-6, reads GAGVSQSPSNKVTEKGKDVELRCDPISGHTALYWYRQSLGQGLEFLIYFQGNSAPDKSGLPSDRFSAERTGGSVSTLTIQRTQQEDSAVYLCASSLLSQVGSPLHFGNGTRLTVT.

The chain has TRBV7-2 and TRBJ2-5; D may match TRBD1 or TRBD2 (6 bases each). Germline V gene lookup returns CDR1 SGHTA and CDR2 FQGNSA. The CDR3 runs to 15 residues. The V and J ends lost 1 base and 5 bases respectively, with 14 bases between them. CDR3 nucleotide sequence: TGTGCCAGCAGCTTAGGTCGGGGGCCCACGGAGACCCAGTACTTC. Translating gives CASSLGRGPTETQYF.

V is TRBV10-2 and J is TRBJ2-2; D may match TRBD1 or TRBD2 (5 bases each). Germline V lookup: CDR1 WSHSY, CDR2 SAAADI. The CDR3 extends over 15 amino acids. The V end was cut by 6 bases, the J end by 6 bases, with 17 bases between. CDR3: CASSVPRGRAGELFF. CDR3 sequence (DNA): TGCGCCAGCAGCGTCCCTCGGGGCCGGGCCGGGGAGCTGTTTTTT.

The chain links TRBV11-2 to TRBJ1-2; D is perhaps TRBD1 (5 bases). CDR1 is SGHAT and CDR2 is FQNNGV in the germline V gene. This CDR3 contains 12 residues. The germline V and J ends were trimmed by 6 bases and 7 bases, with 12 bases remaining between them. The CDR3 bases are TGTGCCAGCAGACACGCCGGGGGTGGCTACACCTTC. It encodes CASRHAGGGYTF.

This rearrangement joins TRBV6-1 to TRBJ1-5; TRBD1 is a possible D gene (5 bases). This CDR3 has 15 amino acids. CDR1 and CDR2 from the germline V gene are MNHNS and SASEGT. The germline V and J ends were trimmed by 8 bases and 5 bases, with 19 bases remaining between them. The CDR3 is CASGRRDGGDQPQHF. The CDR3 region has the DNA TGTGCCAGCGGAAGGAGAGACGGGGGTGATCAGCCCCAGCATTTT.

The rearrangement joins TRBV2 to TRBJ2-3; 9 nucleotides match TRBD2. The CDR3 runs 15 residues. Germline assignment: CDR1 SNHLY and CDR2 FYNNEI. Germline trimming cut 6 bases from V and 0 bases from J; bases unmatched to any gene: 4. The CDR3 is CASRIAGASTDTQYF. For the CDR3, the DNA is TGTGCCAGCAGAATAGCGGGAGCTAGCACAGATACGCAGTATTTT.

About this clone itself: It may be a read error: a sequence one base away is much more abundant. At the DNA level, this CDR3 is encoded by other sequences in the same sample as well. V is TRBV27 and J is TRBJ1-1; D remains ambiguous. The CDR3 loop spans 14 amino acids. In germline, CDR1 is MNHEY, CDR2 SMNVEV (reference sequence). In nucleotides, the CDR3 is TGCGCCAGCAGTTTATTCCCCGGACGGAATGAAGCTTTCTTT. Protein sequence: CASSLFPGRNEAFF.

The rearrangement uses TRBV7-6 and TRBJ1-6, with D perhaps matching TRBD1 (5 bases). Trimming took 4 bases from V and 9 from J, leaving 13 bases between them. The CDR3 has 14 residues. The V gene's germline CDR1 is SGHVS and CDR2 FNYEAQ. CDR3 amino acids: CASSSGGGISPLHF. As DNA, the CDR3 is TGTGCCAGCAGCTCCGGGGGGGGAATTTCACCCCTCCACTTT.

The chain couples TRBV6-1 to TRBJ1-4; D uncertain. The CDR3 spans 14 residues. V was shortened by 2 bases and J by 8 bases, with 12 bases between the two germline ends. CDR1 and CDR2 from the germline V gene are MNHNS and SASEGT. The CDR3 region has the DNA TGTGCCAGCAGTGAAAGATTGATTCGGGAAAAACTGTTTTTT. Translated: CASSERLIREKLFF.

V is TRBV12-1 and J is TRBJ2-5; the listed D gene, TRBD1, was not tested against the DNA. TRBV12-1 is a recognized pseudogene. The CDR3 runs to 18 residues. The CDR3 sequence is CASSFGWDSLNPKETQYF. Written as DNA, the CDR3 is TGTGCCAGCAGCTTCGGGTGGGACAGTCTCAACCCTAAAGAGACCCAGTACTTC.

The V call is TRBV18, the J call TRBJ2-7, with D tentatively TRBD2 (5 bases). The V end was cut by 5 bases, the J end by 5 bases, with 7 bases between. The CDR3 sequence is 11 residues long. Germline loops: CDR1 KGHSH, CDR2 LQKENI. CDR3 loop: CASSWTDEQYF. CDR3 in DNA: TGTGCCAGCTCATGGACTGACGAGCAGTACTTC.

This clone came up a few times. This sequence joins TRBV7-3 and TRBJ2-5; D not certain. Germline V gene sequence: CDR1 SGHTA, CDR2 FQGTGA. This CDR3 region has 15 residues. V was trimmed by 2 bases and J by 5 bases, leaving 15 bases between them. The CDR3 spells CASSLVGSLVETQYF. The CDR3 DNA follows: TGTGCCAGCAGCTTAGTAGGAAGTCTCGTGGAGACCCAGTACTTC.

CDR3 nucleotide sequence: TGTGCCTGGAGTGTACGGACTCTCGATGAGCAGTTCTTC. Translating it yields CAWSVRTLDEQFF. The V call is TRBV30, the J call TRBJ2-1; D is perhaps TRBD2 (5 bases). Per germline, CDR1 GTSNPN and CDR2 SVGIG (reference sequence). This CDR3 region has 13 residues. Between the trimmed V and J ends, which lost 0 bases and 8 bases, there was a span of 11 bases. The full variable domain, with the rest looked up from reference TRBV30 and TRBJ2-1, is SQTIHQWPATLVQPVGSPLSLECTVEGTSNPNLYWYRQAAGRGLQLLFYSVGIGQISSEVPQNLSASRPQDRQFILSSKKLLLSDSGFYLCAWSVRTLDEQFFGPGTRLTVL.

The gene calls are TRBV5-1 and TRBJ2-5, with D perhaps TRBD1 (6 bases). Trimming pared 3 bases from V and 6 bases from J, leaving 12 bases between. Germline V CDR1 and CDR2: SGHRS, YFSETQ. The CDR3 consists of 13 residues. As DNA, the CDR3 is TGCGCCAGCAGCTCACAGGGTTCCAAGACCCAGTACTTC. Its translation is CASSSQGSKTQYF. The whole variable domain, filled in from reference TRBV5-1 and TRBJ2-5, reads KAGVTQTPRYLIKTRGQQVTLSCSPISGHRSVSWYQQTPGQGLQFLFEYFSETQRNKGNFPGRFSGRQFSNSRSEMNVSTLELGDSALYLCASSSQGSKTQYFGPGTRLLVL.

The chain is built from TRBV7-6 and TRBJ2-7, with D perhaps given as TRBD1 or TRBD2 (7 bases each). V was pared by 2 bases and J by 3 bases, with 14 bases between. Germline V lookup: CDR1 SGHVS, CDR2 FNYEAQ. The CDR3 spans 15 residues. The CDR3 spells CASSLRPGGVYEQYF. The CDR3 coding sequence is TGTGCCAGCAGCTTAAGGCCAGGGGGGGTCTACGAGCAGTACTTC. Together with reference TRBV7-6 and TRBJ2-7, the CDR3 gives the full variable domain: GAGVSQSPRYKVTKRGQDVALRCDPISGHVSLYWYRQALGQGPEFLTYFNYEAQQDKSGLPNDRFSAERPEGSISTLTIQRTEQRDSAMYRCASSLRPGGVYEQYFGPGTRLTVT.